This record looks at one T cell receptor (beta chain) sequence and its context. The antigen is not known. Looked up from germline, CDR1 is LNHDA and CDR2 is SQIVND (reference sequence). Unmatched junction bases numbered 14, after V lost 4 bases and J lost 2 bases. CDR3 length equals 18 residues. The record originates from a study of shared clonotypes between healthy human individuals. Study-wide background: Aged between 18 and 49, the donors were a couple of women and three men.

Study-wide results and limits: Compared with clonotypes that all four donors shared, non-shared clonotypes had lower generation probabilities.

Replicate sorted-subset PCRs were loaded with 150 to 250 ng DNA, about 28,000 T cell genomes. Authors' analysis steps: Junction-only immunoSEQ data arrived without quality scores, meaning filtering differed. Sequencing used immunoSEQ multiplex PCR; TCRdb keeps in-frame clones, though not all of them. V, J and clone size are those of that table, while D and trimming were read from the DNA. The data contain approximately 320,000 clones, 74% of them singletons. Material: memory CD4+ T cells sorted from blood. Stated subset: CD45RA-negative fraction. This chain joins TRBV19 and TRBJ2-1, with 7 bases aligning to TRBD1. This receptor was obtained from a man between 25 and 39 years old in good health. CDR3 DNA sequence: TGTGCCAGTAGTAAGTTTGTCCCAACGACAGGGCCCTACAATGAGCAGTTCTTC. Its protein is CASSKFVPTTGPYNEQFF.